Listed below are T cell receptor beta chains from one sample, sequenced in a study of monozygotic twins with inflammatory bowel disease. TCRdb re-called the 5' RACE reads; every CDR3 protein appears as one record, without DNA. The repertoire table contains some 100,000 distinct CDR3 sequences. Sequences were obtained from blood. Every receptor here comes from a human donor with ulcerative colitis or Crohn's disease, or a healthy co-twin of an affected twin (not recorded which). CDR3s include the opening cysteine and the closing phenylalanine or tryptophan. The order of the fields is J gene, V gene, CDR3 protein.

j_call: TRBJ2-3
v_call: TRBV6-2/TRBV6-3
cdr3_aa: CASSWGGRDTQYF

j_call: TRBJ2-1
v_call: TRBV28
cdr3_aa: CASFSSGAGNEQFF

j_call: TRBJ1-2
v_call: TRBV20-1
cdr3_aa: CSAPQMWAYGYTF

j_call: TRBJ2-2
v_call: TRBV2
cdr3_aa: CASRTMAGELFF

j_call: TRBJ2-7
v_call: TRBV28
cdr3_aa: CASYRNSYEQYF

j_call: TRBJ1-2
v_call: TRBV6-5
cdr3_aa: CASSPRQWINYGYTF

j_call: TRBJ2-3
v_call: TRBV20-1
cdr3_aa: CSARQLDSPTDTQYF

j_call: TRBJ2-3
v_call: TRBV7-2
cdr3_aa: CASSLAGSTDTQYF

j_call: TRBJ2-3
v_call: TRBV10-3
cdr3_aa: CAISEAGGPADTQYF

j_call: TRBJ2-5
v_call: TRBV18
cdr3_aa: CASSPQTEQETQYF

j_call: TRBJ2-1
v_call: TRBV7-2
cdr3_aa: CASSLGDFSYNEQFF

j_call: TRBJ2-1
v_call: TRBV7-8
cdr3_aa: CASSTWADNEQFF

j_call: TRBJ1-1
v_call: TRBV10-3
cdr3_aa: CAISFTGWGTEAFF

j_call: TRBJ2-5
v_call: TRBV9
cdr3_aa: CASSIQGAPETQYF

j_call: TRBJ1-4
v_call: TRBV5-6
cdr3_aa: CASSLRGGEEKLFF

j_call: TRBJ2-2
v_call: TRBV7-3
cdr3_aa: CASSLSAIGELFF

j_call: TRBJ1-2
v_call: TRBV5-1
cdr3_aa: CASSLMGDINYGYTF

j_call: TRBJ1-5
v_call: TRBV12-3/TRBV12-4
cdr3_aa: CASSLVSGGNQPQHF

j_call: TRBJ2-5
v_call: TRBV4-2
cdr3_aa: CASSQDTRLGTGGETQYF

j_call: TRBJ2-1
v_call: TRBV29-1
cdr3_aa: CSVDLGGDYNEQFF

j_call: TRBJ1-1
v_call: TRBV6-5
cdr3_aa: CASWGGWGTEAFF

j_call: TRBJ2-1
v_call: TRBV29-1
cdr3_aa: CSVQVSSYNEQFF

j_call: TRBJ1-2
v_call: TRBV2
cdr3_aa: CASSGDGLSDYGYTF

j_call: TRBJ2-7
v_call: TRBV27
cdr3_aa: CASSALVGARYEQYF

j_call: TRBJ1-4
v_call: TRBV9
cdr3_aa: CASSVSGDNEKLFF

j_call: TRBJ2-1
v_call: TRBV11-2
cdr3_aa: CASSSGTSDNEQFF

j_call: TRBJ1-1
v_call: TRBV28
cdr3_aa: CASRSPLLTEAFF

j_call: TRBJ2-2
v_call: TRBV6-2/TRBV6-3
cdr3_aa: CASRGTSGGPANTGELFF

j_call: TRBJ1-5
v_call: TRBV24-1
cdr3_aa: CATSPGGSDQPQHF

j_call: TRBJ2-5
v_call: TRBV20-1
cdr3_aa: CSGLDTSLRAQYF

j_call: TRBJ2-1
v_call: TRBV4-2
cdr3_aa: CASSQDLRNIAGLLYNEQFF

j_call: TRBJ2-1
v_call: TRBV5-6
cdr3_aa: CASSIGAGDYNEQFF

j_call: TRBJ2-7
v_call: TRBV9
cdr3_aa: CASSVGGYSYEQYF

j_call: TRBJ2-3
v_call: TRBV19
cdr3_aa: CASSTKLAGDRDTQYF

j_call: TRBJ1-1
v_call: TRBV12-3/TRBV12-4
cdr3_aa: CASSLARENTEAFF

j_call: TRBJ2-5
v_call: TRBV5-4
cdr3_aa: CASSLPGEGETQYF